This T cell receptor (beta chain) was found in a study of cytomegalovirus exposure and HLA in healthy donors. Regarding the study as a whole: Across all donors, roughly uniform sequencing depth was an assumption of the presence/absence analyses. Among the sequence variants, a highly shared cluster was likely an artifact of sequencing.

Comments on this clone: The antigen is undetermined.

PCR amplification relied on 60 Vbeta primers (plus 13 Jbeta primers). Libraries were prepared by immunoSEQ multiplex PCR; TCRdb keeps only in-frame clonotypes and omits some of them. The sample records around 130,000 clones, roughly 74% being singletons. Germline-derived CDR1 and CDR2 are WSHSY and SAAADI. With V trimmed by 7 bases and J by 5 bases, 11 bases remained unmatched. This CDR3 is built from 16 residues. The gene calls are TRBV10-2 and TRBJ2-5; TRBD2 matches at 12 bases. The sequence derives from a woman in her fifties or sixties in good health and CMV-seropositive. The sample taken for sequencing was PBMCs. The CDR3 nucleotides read TGCGCCAGCAATCGACTAGCGGGGGTCCCGGGGGAGACCCAGTACTTC. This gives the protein CASNRLAGVPGETQYF.